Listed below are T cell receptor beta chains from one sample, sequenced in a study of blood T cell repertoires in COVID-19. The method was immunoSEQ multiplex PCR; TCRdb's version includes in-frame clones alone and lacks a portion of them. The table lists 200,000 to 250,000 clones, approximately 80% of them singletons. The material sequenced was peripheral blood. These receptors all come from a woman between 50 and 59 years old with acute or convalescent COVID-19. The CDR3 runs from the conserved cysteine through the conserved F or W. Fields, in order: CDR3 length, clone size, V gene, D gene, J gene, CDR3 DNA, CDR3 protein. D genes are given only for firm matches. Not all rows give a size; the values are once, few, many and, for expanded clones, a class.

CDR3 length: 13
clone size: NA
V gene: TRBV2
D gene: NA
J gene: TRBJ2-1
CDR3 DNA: TGTGCCAGCAGATTAGGACTCCCCAATGAGCAGTTCTTC
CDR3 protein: CASRLGLPNEQFF

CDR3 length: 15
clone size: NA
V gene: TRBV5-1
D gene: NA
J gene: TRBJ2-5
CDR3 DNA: TGCGCCAGCAGCGTGGTGGCAGGGCGTCAAGAGACCCAGTACTTC
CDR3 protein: CASSVVAGRQETQYF

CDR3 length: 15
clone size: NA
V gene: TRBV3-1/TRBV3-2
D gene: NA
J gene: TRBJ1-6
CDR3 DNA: TGTGCCAGCAGCCAAGAAAGGCAGGGATATTCACCCCTCCACTTT
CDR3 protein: CASSQERQGYSPLHF

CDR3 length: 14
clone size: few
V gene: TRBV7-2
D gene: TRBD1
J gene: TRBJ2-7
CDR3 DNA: TGTGCCAGCAGCTCCTCCGGGACAGGTGCCGAGCAGTACTTC
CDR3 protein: CASSSSGTGAEQYF

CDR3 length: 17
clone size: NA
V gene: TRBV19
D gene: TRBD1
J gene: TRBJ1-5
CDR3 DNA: TGTGCCAGTAGTACGACACCGACAGGGGTCGGCAATCAGCCCCAGCATTTT
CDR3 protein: CASSTTPTGVGNQPQHF

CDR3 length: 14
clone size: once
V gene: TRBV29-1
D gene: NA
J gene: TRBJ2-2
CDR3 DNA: TGCAGCGTTGAAATTGGACAGAACACCGGGGAGCTGTTTTTT
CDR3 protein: CSVEIGQNTGELFF

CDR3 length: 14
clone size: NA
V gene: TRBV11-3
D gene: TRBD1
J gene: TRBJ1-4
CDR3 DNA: TGTGCCAGCAGCGCGGGACAGGGAAATGAAAAACTGTTTTTT
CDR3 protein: CASSAGQGNEKLFF

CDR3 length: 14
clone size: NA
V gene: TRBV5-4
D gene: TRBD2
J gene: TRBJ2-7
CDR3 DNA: TGTGCCAGCAGCTTTTCTAGCGGGATTAGCGAGCAGTACTTC
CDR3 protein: CASSFSSGISEQYF

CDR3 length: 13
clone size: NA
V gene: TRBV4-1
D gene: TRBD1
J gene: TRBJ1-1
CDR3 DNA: TGCGCCAGCAGATCGGACAGGGCCACTGAAGCTTTCTTT
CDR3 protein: CASRSDRATEAFF

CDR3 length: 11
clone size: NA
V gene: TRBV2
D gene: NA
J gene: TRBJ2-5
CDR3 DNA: TGTGCCAGCAGTGAACTAGAGACCCAGTACTTC
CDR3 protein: CASSELETQYF

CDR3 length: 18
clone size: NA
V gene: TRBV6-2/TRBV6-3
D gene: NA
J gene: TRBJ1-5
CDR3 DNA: TGTGCCAGCAGTTACTCAGGTGGGCAAGGCTGGGGCAATCAGCCCCAGCATTTT
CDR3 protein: CASSYSGGQGWGNQPQHF

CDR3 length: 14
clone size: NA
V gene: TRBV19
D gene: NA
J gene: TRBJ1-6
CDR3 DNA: TGTGCCAGTAGATGGGGGGGGAGCAATTCACCCCTCCACTTT
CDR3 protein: CASRWGGSNSPLHF

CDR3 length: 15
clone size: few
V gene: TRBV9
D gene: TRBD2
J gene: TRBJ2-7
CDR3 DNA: TGTGCCAGCAGCCTCCTAGCGGGGGGGCCCCACGAGCAGTACTTC
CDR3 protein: CASSLLAGGPHEQYF

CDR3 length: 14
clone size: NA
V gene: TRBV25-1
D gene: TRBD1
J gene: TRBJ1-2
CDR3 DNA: TGTGCCAGCAGCAACCCCGGGACAGTCTATGGCTACACCTTC
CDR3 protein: CASSNPGTVYGYTF

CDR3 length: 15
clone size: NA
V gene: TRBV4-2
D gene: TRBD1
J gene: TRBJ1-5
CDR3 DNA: TGTGCCAGCAGCCGGAAACAGGGGGCTTGGCAGCCCCAGCATTTT
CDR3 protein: CASSRKQGAWQPQHF

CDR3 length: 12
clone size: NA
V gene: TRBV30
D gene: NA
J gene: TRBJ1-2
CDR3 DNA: TGTGCCCTTAGCAGGGGAAACTATGGCTACACCTTC
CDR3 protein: CALSRGNYGYTF

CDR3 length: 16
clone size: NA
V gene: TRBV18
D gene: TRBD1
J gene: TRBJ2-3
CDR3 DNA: TGTGCCAGCTCACTTCAGGGGGCGCTCCCCACAGATACGCAGTATTTT
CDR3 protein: CASSLQGALPTDTQYF

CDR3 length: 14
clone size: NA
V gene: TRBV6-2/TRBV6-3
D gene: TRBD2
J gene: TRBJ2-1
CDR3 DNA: TGTGCCAGCAGTCCGGGACTAAGATACAATGAGCAGTTCTTC
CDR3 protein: CASSPGLRYNEQFF

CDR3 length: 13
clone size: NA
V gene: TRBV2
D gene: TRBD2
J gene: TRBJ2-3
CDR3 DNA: TGTGCCAGCGGACTAGACCTCACAGATACGCAGTATTTT
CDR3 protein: CASGLDLTDTQYF

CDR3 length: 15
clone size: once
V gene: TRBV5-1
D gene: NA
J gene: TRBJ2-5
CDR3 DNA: TGCGCCAGCAGCTTGGAACAGGCGGCCTCGGAGACCCAGTACTTC
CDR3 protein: CASSLEQAASETQYF

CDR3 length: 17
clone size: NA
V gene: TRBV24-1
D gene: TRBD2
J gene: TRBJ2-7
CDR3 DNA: TGTGCCACCAGCGCCCCGGGGGTAGCGGGAAAAGACTACGAGCAGTACTTC
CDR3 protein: CATSAPGVAGKDYEQYF

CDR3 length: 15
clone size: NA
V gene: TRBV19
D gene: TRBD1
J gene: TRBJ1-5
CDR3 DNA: TGTGCCAGTAGTATGGGGACAGGGTCTAATCAGCCCCAGCATTTT
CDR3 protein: CASSMGTGSNQPQHF

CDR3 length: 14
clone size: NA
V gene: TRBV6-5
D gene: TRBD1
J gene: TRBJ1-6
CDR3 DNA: TGTGCCAGCAGTCCCGACAGGGGGAGCCCACCCCTCCACTTT
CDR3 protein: CASSPDRGSPPLHF

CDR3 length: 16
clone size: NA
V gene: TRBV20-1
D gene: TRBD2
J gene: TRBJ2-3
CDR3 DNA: TGCAGTGCTAGTGCTCTAGCGGGGGACCTCACAGATACGCAGTATTTT
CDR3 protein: CSASALAGDLTDTQYF

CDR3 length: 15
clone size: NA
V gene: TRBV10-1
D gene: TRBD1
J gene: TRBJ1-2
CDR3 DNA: TGCGCCAGCAGTGAGTCGAGGGGACAGGGGAACGGCTACACCTTC
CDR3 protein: CASSESRGQGNGYTF

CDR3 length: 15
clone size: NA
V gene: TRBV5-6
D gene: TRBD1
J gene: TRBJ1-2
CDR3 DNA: TGTGCCAGCAGCCGATGGGGACAGGGAATCTATGGCTACACCTTC
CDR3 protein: CASSRWGQGIYGYTF

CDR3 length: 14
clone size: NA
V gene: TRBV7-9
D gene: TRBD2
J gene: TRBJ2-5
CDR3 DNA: TGTGCCAGCAGGGGCAGCGGGAGTGTTCAGACCCAGTACTTC
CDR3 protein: CASRGSGSVQTQYF

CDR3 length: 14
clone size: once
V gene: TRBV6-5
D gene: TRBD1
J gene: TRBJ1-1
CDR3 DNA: TGTGCCAGCAGTTTACAGGGGTCGCGCACTGAAGCTTTCTTT
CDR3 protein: CASSLQGSRTEAFF

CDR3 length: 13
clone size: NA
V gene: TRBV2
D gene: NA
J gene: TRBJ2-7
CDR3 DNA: TGTGCCAGCTGGGTTGACAGCCGTGCCCAGCAGTACTTC
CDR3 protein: CASWVDSRAQQYF

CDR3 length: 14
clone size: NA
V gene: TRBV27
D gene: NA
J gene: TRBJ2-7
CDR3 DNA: TGTGCCATACCCCGGACACGCCTTTCCTACGAGCAGTACTTC
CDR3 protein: CAIPRTRLSYEQYF

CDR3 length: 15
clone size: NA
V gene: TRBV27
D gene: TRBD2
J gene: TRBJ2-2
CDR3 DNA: TGTGCCAGCTCCGGACTAGCGGGACCAACCGGGGAGCTGTTTTTT
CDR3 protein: CASSGLAGPTGELFF

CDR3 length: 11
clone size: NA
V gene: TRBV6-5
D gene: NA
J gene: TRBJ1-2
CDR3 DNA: TGTGCCAGCCATAACGAGGGTGGCTACACCTTC
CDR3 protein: CASHNEGGYTF

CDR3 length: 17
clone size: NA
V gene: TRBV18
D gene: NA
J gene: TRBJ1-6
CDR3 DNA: TGTGCCAGCTCACCAAGATCTTCGGAGACGGCCTATTCACCCCTCCACTTT
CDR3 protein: CASSPRSSETAYSPLHF

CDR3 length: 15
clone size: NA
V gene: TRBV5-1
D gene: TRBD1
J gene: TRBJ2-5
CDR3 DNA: TGCGCCAGCAGCTTGGGAGTGGGACAGGGTGAGACCCAGTACTTC
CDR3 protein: CASSLGVGQGETQYF

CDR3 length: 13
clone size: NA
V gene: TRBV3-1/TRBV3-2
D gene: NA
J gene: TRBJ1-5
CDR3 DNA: TGTGCCAGCAGCACGGGCAGGGTTCAGCCCCAGCATTTT
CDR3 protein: CASSTGRVQPQHF

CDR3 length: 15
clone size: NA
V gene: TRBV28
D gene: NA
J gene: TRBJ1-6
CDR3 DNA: TGTGCCAGCAGTGACAGTATGGGGATGAGGTCACCCCTCCACTTT
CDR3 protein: CASSDSMGMRSPLHF

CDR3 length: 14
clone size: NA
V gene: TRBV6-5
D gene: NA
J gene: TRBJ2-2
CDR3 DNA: TGTGCCAGCACCGGACAGCCGAACACCGGGGAGCTGTTTTTT
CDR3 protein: CASTGQPNTGELFF

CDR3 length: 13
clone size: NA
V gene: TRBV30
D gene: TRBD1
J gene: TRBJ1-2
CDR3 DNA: TGTGCCCAGCGGCAGGGGGCGGGGAATAACTACACCTTC
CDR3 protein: CAQRQGAGNNYTF

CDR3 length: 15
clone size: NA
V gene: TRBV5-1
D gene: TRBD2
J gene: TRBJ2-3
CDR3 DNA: TGCGCCAGCAGCTTGTGGGCGGGGGGGCCCAATACGCAGTATTTT
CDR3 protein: CASSLWAGGPNTQYF

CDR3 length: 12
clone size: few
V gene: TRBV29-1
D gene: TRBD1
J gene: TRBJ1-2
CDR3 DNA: TGCAGCGTTGGTACAGGGGACGAGGGCTACACCTTC
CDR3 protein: CSVGTGDEGYTF

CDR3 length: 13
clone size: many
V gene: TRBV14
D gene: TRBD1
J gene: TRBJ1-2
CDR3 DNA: TGTGCCAGCAGCCGAGGGGGCCTCTATGGCTACACCTTC
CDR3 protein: CASSRGGLYGYTF

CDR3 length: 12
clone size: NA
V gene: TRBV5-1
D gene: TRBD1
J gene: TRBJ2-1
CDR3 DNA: TGCGCCAGCTCGACAGGGGAAAATGAGCAGTTCTTC
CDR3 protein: CASSTGENEQFF

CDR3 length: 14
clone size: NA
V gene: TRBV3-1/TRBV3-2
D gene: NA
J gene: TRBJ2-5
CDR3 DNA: TGTGCCAGCAGCCGGGGGCAGGGGCAAGAGACCCAGTACTTC
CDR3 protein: CASSRGQGQETQYF

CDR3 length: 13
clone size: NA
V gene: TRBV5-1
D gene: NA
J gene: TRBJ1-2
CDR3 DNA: TGCGCCAGCAGCGGAGAGGGCCGCTATGGCTACACCTTC
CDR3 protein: CASSGEGRYGYTF

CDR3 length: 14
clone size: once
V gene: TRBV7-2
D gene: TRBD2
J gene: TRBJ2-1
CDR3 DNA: TGTGCCAGCAGCTCCGGGACTAGCTTCTATGAGCAGTTCTTC
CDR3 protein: CASSSGTSFYEQFF

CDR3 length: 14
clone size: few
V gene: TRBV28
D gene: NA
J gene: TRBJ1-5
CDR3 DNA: TGTGCCAGCAGTGCCCCCCCAGGTGATCAGCCCCAGCATTTT
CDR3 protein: CASSAPPGDQPQHF

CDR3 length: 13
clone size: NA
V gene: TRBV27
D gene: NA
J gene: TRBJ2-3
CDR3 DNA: TGTGCCAGCAGGAGGTCGGGGGTGGATACGCAGTATTTT
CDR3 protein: CASRRSGVDTQYF

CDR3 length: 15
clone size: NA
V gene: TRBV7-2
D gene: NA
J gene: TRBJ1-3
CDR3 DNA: TGTGCCAGCAGCTTCTCAGGGGCGTCGGGAAACACCATATATTTT
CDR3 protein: CASSFSGASGNTIYF

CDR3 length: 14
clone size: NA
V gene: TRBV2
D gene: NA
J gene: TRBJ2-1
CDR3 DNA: TGTGCCACCTCTTCCCCAGGGGGGTTCCATGAGCAGTTCTTC
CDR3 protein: CATSSPGGFHEQFF

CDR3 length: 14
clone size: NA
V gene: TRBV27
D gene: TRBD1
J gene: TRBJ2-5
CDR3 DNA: TGTGCCAGCAGGGAAGGCAGGGGGTTGGAGACCCAGTACTTC
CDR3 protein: CASREGRGLETQYF

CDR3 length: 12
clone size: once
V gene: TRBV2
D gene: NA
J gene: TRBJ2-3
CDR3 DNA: TGTGCCAGCAGTGACAGGGCAGATACGCAGTATTTT
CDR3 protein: CASSDRADTQYF

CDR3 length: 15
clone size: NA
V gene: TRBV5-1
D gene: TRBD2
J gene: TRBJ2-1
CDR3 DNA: TGCGCCAGCAGCCTATTAGCGGGGGCAAACAATGAGCAGTTCTTC
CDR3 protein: CASSLLAGANNEQFF

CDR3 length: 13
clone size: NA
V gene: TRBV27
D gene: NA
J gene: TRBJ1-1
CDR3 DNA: TGTGCCAGCAGTGTTGAAAGTAGTACTGAAGCTTTCTTT
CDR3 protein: CASSVESSTEAFF

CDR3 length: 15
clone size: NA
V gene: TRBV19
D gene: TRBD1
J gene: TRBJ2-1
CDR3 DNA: TGTGCCAGTAATCCCGGACAGGGGGTCGCCAATGAGCAGTTCTTC
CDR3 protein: CASNPGQGVANEQFF

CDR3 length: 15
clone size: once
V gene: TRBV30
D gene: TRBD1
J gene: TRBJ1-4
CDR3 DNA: TGTGCCTGGAGTGCGGGAAACCGGGACAGTGAAAAACTGTTTTTT
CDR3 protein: CAWSAGNRDSEKLFF